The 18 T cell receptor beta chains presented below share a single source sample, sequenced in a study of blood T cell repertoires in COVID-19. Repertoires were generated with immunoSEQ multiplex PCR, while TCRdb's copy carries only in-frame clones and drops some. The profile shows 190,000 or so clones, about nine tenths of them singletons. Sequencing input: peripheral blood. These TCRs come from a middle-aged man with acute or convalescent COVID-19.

CDR3 sequence reads: CASSQVLGVQPQHF. The CDR3 region has the DNA TGCGCCAGCAGCCAAGTCTTAGGGGTTCAGCCCCAGCATTTT. The chain uses TRBV4-3 and TRBJ1-5, with D maybe TRBD1 (5 bases). The CDR3 is made up of 14 amino acids. Germline CDR1 LGHNA, CDR2 YSLEER. V gave up 1 base and J gave up 6 bases, with 10 bases separating them.

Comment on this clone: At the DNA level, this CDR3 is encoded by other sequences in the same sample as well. The CDR3 protein is CASSLRGMNTEAFF. The CDR3 coding sequence is TGCGCCAGCAGCTTGAGAGGCATGAACACTGAAGCTTTCTTT. This chain connects TRBV5-1 to TRBJ1-1; D is undetermined. Between the trimmed V and J ends, which lost 1 base and 0 bases, there was a span of 7 bases. The length of the CDR3 is 14 residues. The germline CDR1 and CDR2 sequences are SGHRS and YFSETQ.

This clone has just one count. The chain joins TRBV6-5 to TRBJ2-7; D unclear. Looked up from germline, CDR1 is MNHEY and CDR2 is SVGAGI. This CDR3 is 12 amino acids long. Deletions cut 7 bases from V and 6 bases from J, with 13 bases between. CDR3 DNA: TGTGCCAGCATGCAGGTACTGGGCGAGCAGTACTTC. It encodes CASMQVLGEQYF.

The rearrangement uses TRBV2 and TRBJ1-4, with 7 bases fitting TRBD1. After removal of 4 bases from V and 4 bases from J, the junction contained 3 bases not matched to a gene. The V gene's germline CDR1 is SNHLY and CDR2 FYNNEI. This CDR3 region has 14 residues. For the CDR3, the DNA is TGTGCCAGCAGTGCAGACAGGGTTAATGAAAAACTGTTTTTT. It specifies CASSADRVNEKLFF.

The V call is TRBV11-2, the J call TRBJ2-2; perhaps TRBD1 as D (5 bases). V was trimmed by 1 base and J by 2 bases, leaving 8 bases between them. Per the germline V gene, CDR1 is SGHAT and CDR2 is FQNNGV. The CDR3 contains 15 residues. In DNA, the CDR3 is TGTGCCAGCAGCTTAGTACAGGTTAACACCGGGGAGCTGTTTTTT. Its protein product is CASSLVQVNTGELFF.

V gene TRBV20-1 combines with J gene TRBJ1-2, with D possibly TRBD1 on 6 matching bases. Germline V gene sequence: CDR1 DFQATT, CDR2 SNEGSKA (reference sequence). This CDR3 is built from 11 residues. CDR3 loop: CRAKGQYGYTF. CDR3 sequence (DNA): TGCAGGGCCAAAGGACAGTATGGCTACACCTTC.

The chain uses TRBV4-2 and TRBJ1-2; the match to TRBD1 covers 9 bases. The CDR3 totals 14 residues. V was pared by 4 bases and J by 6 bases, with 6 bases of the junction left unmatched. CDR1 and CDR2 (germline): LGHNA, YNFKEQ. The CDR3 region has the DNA TGTGCCAGCAGCCGATCACGGACAGGGGATGGCTACACCTTC. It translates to CASSRSRTGDGYTF.

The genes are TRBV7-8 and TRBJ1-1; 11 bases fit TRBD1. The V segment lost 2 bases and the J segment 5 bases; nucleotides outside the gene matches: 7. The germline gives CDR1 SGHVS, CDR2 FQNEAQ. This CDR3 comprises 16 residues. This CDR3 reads CASSLLGQGAGTEAFF. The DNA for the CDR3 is TGTGCCAGCAGCTTATTAGGACAGGGGGCGGGTACTGAAGCTTTCTTT.

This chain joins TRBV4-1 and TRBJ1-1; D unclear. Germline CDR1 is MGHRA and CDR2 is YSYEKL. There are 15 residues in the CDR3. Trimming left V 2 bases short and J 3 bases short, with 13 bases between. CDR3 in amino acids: CASSQSELRYTEAFF. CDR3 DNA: TGCGCCAGCAGCCAATCGGAACTACGCTACACTGAAGCTTTCTTT.

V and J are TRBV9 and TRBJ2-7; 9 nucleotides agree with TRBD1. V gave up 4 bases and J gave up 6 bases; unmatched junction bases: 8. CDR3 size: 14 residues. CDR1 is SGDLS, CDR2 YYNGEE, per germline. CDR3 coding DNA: TGTGCCAGCAGCAGCGGGACAGGGTACGCCGAGCAGTACTTC. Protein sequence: CASSSGTGYAEQYF.

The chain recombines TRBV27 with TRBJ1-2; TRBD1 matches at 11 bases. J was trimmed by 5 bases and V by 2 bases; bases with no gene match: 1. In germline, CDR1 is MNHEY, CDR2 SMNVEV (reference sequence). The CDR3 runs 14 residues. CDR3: CASSLGQGAYGYTF. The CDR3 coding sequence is TGTGCCAGCAGTTTAGGACAGGGGGCGTATGGCTACACCTTC.

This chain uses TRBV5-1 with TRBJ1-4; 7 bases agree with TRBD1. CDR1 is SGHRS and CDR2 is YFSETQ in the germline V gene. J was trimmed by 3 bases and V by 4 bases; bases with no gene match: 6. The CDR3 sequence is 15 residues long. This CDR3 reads CASSPTGAPNEKLFF. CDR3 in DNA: TGCGCCAGCAGCCCAACAGGGGCCCCTAATGAAAAACTGTTTTTT.

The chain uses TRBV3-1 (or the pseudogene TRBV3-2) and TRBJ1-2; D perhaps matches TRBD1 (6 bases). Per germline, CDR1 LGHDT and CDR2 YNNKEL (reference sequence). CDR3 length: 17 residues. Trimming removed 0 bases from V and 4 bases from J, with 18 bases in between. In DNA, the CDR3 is TGTGCCAGCAGCCAAGATATTGGGGGCGGATTTGTCTATGGCTACACCTTC. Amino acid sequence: CASSQDIGGGFVYGYTF.

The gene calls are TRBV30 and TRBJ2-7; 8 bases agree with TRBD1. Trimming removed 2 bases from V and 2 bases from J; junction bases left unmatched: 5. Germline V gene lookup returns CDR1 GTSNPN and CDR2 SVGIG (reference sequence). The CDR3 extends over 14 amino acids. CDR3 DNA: TGTGCCTGGAGTCCCTGGGACAGGCCCTACGAGCAGTACTTC. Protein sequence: CAWSPWDRPYEQYF. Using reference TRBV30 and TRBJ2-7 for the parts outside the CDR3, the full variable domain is SQTIHQWPATLVQPVGSPLSLECTVEGTSNPNLYWYRQAAGRGLQLLFYSVGIGQISSEVPQNLSASRPQDRQFILSSKKLLLSDSGFYLCAWSPWDRPYEQYFGPGTRLTVT.

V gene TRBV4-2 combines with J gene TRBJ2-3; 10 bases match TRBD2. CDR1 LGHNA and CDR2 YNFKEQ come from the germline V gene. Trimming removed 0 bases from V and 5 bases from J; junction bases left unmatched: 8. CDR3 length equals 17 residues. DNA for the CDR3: TGTGCCAGCAGCCAAGATGGAAGCGGGGGGGCCGGAGATACGCAGTATTTT. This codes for CASSQDGSGGAGDTQYF.

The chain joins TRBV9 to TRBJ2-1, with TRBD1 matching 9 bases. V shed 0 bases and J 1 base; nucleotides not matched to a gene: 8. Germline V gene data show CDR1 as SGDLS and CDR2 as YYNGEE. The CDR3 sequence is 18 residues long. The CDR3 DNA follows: TGTGCCAGCAGCGTAGCGACAGGGGGGTTGAGTTCCTACAATGAGCAGTTCTTC. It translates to CASSVATGGLSSYNEQFF.

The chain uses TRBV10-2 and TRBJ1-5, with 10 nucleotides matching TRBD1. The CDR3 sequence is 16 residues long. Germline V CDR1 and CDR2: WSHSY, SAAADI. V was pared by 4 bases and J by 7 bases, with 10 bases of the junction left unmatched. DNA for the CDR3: TGCGCCAGCAGTGGGGTAGACAGGGGGCCGGGGCAGCCCCAGCATTTT. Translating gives CASSGVDRGPGQPQHF.

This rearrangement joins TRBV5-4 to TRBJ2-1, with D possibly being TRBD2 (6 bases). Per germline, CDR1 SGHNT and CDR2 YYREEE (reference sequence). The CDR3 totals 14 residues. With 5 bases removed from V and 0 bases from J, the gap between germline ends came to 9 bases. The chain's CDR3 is CASSETSSYNEQFF. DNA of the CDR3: TGTGCCAGCAGTGAGACTAGCTCCTACAATGAGCAGTTCTTC.